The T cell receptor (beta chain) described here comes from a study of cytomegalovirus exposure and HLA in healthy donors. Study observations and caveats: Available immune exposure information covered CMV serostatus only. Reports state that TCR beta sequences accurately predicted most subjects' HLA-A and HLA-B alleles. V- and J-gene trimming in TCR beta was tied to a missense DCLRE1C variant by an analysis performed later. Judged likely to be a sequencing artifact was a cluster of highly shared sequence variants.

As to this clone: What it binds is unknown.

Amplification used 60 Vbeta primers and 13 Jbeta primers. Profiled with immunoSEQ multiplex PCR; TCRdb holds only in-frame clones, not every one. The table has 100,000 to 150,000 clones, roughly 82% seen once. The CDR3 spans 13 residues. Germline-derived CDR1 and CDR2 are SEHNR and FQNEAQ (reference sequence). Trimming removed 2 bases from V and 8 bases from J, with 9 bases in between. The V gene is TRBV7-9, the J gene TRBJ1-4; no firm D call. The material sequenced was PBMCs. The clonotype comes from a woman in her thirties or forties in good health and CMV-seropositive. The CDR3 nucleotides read TGTGCCAGCAGCTTAAGTTTTGGCGAAAAACTGTTTTTT. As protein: CASSLSFGEKLFF.